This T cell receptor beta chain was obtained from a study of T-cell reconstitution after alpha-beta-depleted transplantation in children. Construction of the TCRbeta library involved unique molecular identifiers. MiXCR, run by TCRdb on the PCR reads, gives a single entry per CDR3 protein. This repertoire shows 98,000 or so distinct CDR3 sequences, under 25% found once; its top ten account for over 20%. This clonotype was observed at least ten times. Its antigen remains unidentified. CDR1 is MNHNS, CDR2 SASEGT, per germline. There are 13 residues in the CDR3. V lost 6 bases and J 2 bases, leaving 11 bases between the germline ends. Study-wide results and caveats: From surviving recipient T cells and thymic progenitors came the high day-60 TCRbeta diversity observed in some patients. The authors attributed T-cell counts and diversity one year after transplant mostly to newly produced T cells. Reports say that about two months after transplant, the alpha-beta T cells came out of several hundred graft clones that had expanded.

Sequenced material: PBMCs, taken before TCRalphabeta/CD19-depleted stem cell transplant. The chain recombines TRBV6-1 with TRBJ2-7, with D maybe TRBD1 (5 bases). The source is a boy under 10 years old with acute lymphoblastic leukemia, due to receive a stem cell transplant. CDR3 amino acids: CASSVTATYEQYF. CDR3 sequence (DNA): TGTGCCAGCAGCGTGACAGCCACCTACGAGCAGTACTTC.